The 16 T cell receptor beta chains listed next were all sequenced from one sample in a study of blood T cells in healthy people across ages. Combining a sample-barcoded 5' primer with a J-beta primer mix, a second PCR ran for about 7 to 11 cycles. TCRdb processed the 5' RACE reads anew with MiXCR; each CDR3 protein has one entry. The repertoire holds 700,000 or so distinct CDR3 sequences, with roughly 20% as singletons. Sequencing used blood. These receptors all come from a man in his 70s in good health.

The V call is TRBV12-3 or TRBV12-4, the J call TRBJ1-4; D possibly corresponds to TRBD1 (5 bases). V lost 2 bases and J lost 3, with 16 bases in between. This CDR3 region has 17 residues. The CDR3 is CASSLWGGELSNEKLFF. The CDR3 nucleotides are TGTGCCAGCAGTTTATGGGGAGGGGAACTGTCTAATGAAAAACTGTTTTTT.

This clonotype has only a few counts. The gene calls are TRBV5-1 and TRBJ1-1; 7 nucleotides agree with TRBD1. In germline, CDR1 is SGHRS, CDR2 YFSETQ. The CDR3 has 14 amino acids. V shed 4 bases, J shed 12 bases, and the junction held 15 bases outside the gene matches. The CDR3 DNA sequence: TGCGCCAGCAGCCTTGCCAACAGGGGTAGTATGACTTTCTTT. Protein sequence: CASSLANRGSMTFF.

This rearrangement joins TRBV5-6 to TRBJ2-1, with no clear D. The germline CDR1 and CDR2 sequences are SGHDT and YYEEEE. The CDR3 is made up of 13 amino acids. Trimming pared 0 bases from V and 4 bases from J, leaving 5 bases between. CDR3 amino acids: CASSLGYYNEQFF. CDR3 bases: TGTGCCAGCAGCTTGGGCTATTACAATGAGCAGTTCTTC.

This clonotype was seen a few times. The rearrangement links TRBV20-1 to TRBJ2-5; 7 nucleotides line up with TRBD1. The DNA matches TRBJ2-1 better at its end, which makes the J call doubtful. Germline CDR1 is DFQATT and CDR2 is SNEGSKA (reference sequence). The CDR3 runs 11 residues. The CDR3 bases are TGCAGTGCTCAACAGGGGAATGAGCAGTTCTTC. Its translation is CSAQQGNEQFF.

This clonotype was seen only a few times. The chain uses TRBV21-1 and TRBJ2-5; TRBD2 is the table's D call and was not checked against the DNA. TRBV21-1 corresponds to a pseudogene. This CDR3 comprises 17 residues. CDR3 bases: TGTGCCAGCAACAAGGGGAGCGAACAGGGCCCGCAAGAGACCCAGTACTTC. It is translated as CASNKGSEQGPQETQYF.

This clonotype was observed a few times. This chain links TRBV20-1 with TRBJ1-2; D not certain. The germline V gene has CDR1 DFQATT and CDR2 SNEGSKA (reference sequence). Trimming stripped 6 bases from V and 0 bases from J, with 8 bases between. This CDR3 comprises 12 residues. CDR3 residues: CSANRANYGYTF. CDR3 in DNA: TGCAGTGCAAACCGGGCTAACTATGGCTACACCTTC.

The chain carries TRBV5-4 and TRBJ2-1; 9 nucleotides agree with TRBD2. The CDR3 runs 16 residues. Trimming removed 6 bases from V and 7 bases from J; junction bases left unmatched: 14. The V gene's germline CDR1 is SGHNT and CDR2 YYREEE (reference sequence). The CDR3 DNA is TGTGCCAGCACCGCGTTCCAAGCGGGAGGACGTAATGAGCAGTTCTTC. Translation: CASTAFQAGGRNEQFF.

The table lists this clonotype with a few counts. The CDR3 protein is CATTLGQGITDTQYF. In DNA form, the CDR3 reads TGTGCCACCACGTTGGGACAGGGGATAACAGATACGCAGTATTTT. The rearrangement joins TRBV15 to TRBJ2-3; TRBD1 aligns across 10 bases. CDR3 length equals 15 residues. Germline V gene lookup returns CDR1 LNHNV and CDR2 YYDKDF (reference sequence). J gave up 3 bases and V 7 bases, and 7 bases lay outside the gene matches.

The gene calls are TRBV6-6 and TRBJ1-4, with 10 bases fitting TRBD1. The CDR3 runs 15 residues. The germline V gene encodes CDR1 MNHNY and CDR2 SVGAGI (reference sequence). J lost 7 bases, V lost 5 bases, and 7 bases had no gene match. CDR3 nucleotides: TGTGCCAGCAGTCGCTCCGGGACAGGGGTTGAAAAACTGTTTTTT. This sequence encodes CASSRSGTGVEKLFF.

This clonotype was picked up a small number of times. Relative to the germline gene, one junction end is altered; a read error may explain this. The chain has TRBV3-1 and TRBJ2-5, with TRBD1 matching over 8 bases. The germline V gene has CDR1 LGHDT and CDR2 YNNKEL (reference sequence). The CDR3 sequence is 14 residues long. This chain's CDR3 is CVSSYGQGPGTQYF. The DNA for the CDR3 is TGTGTCAGCAGCTATGGACAGGGACCGGGGACCCAGTACTTC.

The chain uses TRBV28 and TRBJ2-7, with D perhaps TRBD2 (5 bases). The V gene lost 8 bases and the J gene lost 4 bases, with 12 bases spanning the gap. This CDR3 is built from 12 residues. The V gene's germline CDR1 is MDHEN and CDR2 SYDVKM. The CDR3 here is CASRDGIYEQYF. CDR3 nucleotides: TGTGCCAGCCGGGATGGAATATACGAGCAGTACTTC.

The CDR3 DNA is TGTGCCAGCAGCCAACGAGGGGGGTTTTGGTATGGCTACACCTTC. Its protein is CASSQRGGFWYGYTF. The chain carries TRBV3-1 and TRBJ1-2; perhaps TRBD1 as D (6 bases). Germline V gene sequence: CDR1 LGHDT, CDR2 YNNKEL (reference sequence). Deletions cut 2 bases from V and 5 bases from J, with 15 bases between. The CDR3 totals 15 residues.

This clonotype came up a few times. This rearrangement joins TRBV12-3 or TRBV12-4 to TRBJ2-1, with D possibly matching TRBD1 (5 bases). Trimming left V 4 bases short and J 5 bases short, with 12 bases between. The CDR3 has 14 residues. The CDR3 region is CASSSGHTNNEQFF. CDR3 in DNA: TGTGCCAGCAGTTCTGGACACACAAACAATGAGCAGTTCTTC.

This clonotype was seen only a few times. CDR3 in DNA: TGTGCCAGCAGTCCGACTAGCGGGAGGATTCGAGAGACCCAGTACTTC. Its translation is CASSPTSGRIRETQYF. This sequence joins TRBV6-6 and TRBJ2-5; 13 bases are shared with TRBD2. V lost 5 bases to trimming and J lost 4 bases; unmatched junction nucleotides: 7. This CDR3 contains 16 residues. CDR1 is MNHNY and CDR2 is SVGAGI in the germline V gene (reference sequence).

This chain links TRBV6-2 or TRBV6-3 with TRBJ2-5; possible D gene TRBD2, 6 bases. CDR1 is MNHEY, CDR2 SVGEGT, per germline. CDR3 length equals 14 residues. Deletions cut 6 bases from V and 1 base from J, with 12 bases between. The CDR3 sequence is CASSQGDFQETQYF. DNA of the CDR3: TGTGCCAGCAGCCAAGGGGACTTCCAAGAGACCCAGTACTTC.

The rearrangement links TRBV6-2 or TRBV6-3 to TRBJ2-7; D uncertain. This CDR3 region has 13 residues. The ends were cut back, 0 bases at V and 2 bases at J, with 5 bases in the middle. The germline CDR1 and CDR2 sequences are MNHEY and SVGEGT. For the CDR3, the DNA is TGTGCCAGCAGTTACTCTGGACCCTACGAGCAGTACGTC. Translating gives CASSYSGPYEQYV.